This entry lists 29 T cell receptor beta chains sequenced from one sample in a study of early T cells in non-severe SARS-CoV-2 infection. TCRdb recomputed calls from the 5' RACE reads with MiXCR, one row per CDR3 protein. The sample records fewer than 85,000 distinct CDR3 sequences, less than 15% being singletons. Source material: whole blood. These receptors were collected from an adult who was a healthcare worker with PCR-confirmed SARS-CoV-2 infection or an uninfected control (not recorded which).

CDR3 residues: CASSPQGVGTDTQYF. The DNA of the CDR3 is TGTGCCAGCTCACCACAGGGGGTGGGCACAGATACGCAGTATTTT. The chain uses TRBV18 and TRBJ2-3; a weak D match, TRBD1 (6 bases). The germline gives CDR1 KGHSH, CDR2 LQKENI. The CDR3 contains 15 residues. Trimming shortened V by 1 base and J by 1 base, and 9 bases separated the two germline ends.

This clonotype came up a few times. The rearrangement joins TRBV6-6 to TRBJ1-1; unclear D gene. CDR3 length equals 14 residues. Trimming cost V 7 bases and J 1 base, with 13 bases left between them. Germline-derived CDR1 and CDR2 are MNHNY and SVGAGI (reference sequence). The CDR3 sequence: CASTFGSPNTEAFF. The DNA of the CDR3 is TGTGCCAGCACCTTTGGCAGCCCGAACACTGAAGCTTTCTTT.

This clonotype was counted ten times or more. This chain uses TRBV10-3 with TRBJ2-3, with TRBD1 matching over 10 bases. The CDR3 is 15 amino acids. The V and J ends lost 6 bases and 0 bases, in that order; junction bases with no gene match: 3. The germline gives CDR1 ENHRY, CDR2 SYGVKD. The CDR3 coding sequence is TGTGCCATCAGCGGGACAGGGGCTAGCACAGATACGCAGTATTTT. It codes for CAISGTGASTDTQYF.

CDR3 residues: CASQTGGAREQYF. In DNA, the CDR3 is TGTGCCAGCCAAACGGGGGGAGCCCGAGAGCAGTACTTC. The chain uses TRBV25-1 and TRBJ2-7; 7 nucleotides agree with TRBD2. The CDR3 spans 13 residues. Germline assignment: CDR1 MGHDK and CDR2 SYGVNS. Losses at the gene ends were 8 bases for V and 7 bases for J; bases not matched to a gene: 11.

The sample holds many counts of this clonotype. This sequence joins TRBV12-3 or TRBV12-4 and TRBJ2-4; weak D call: TRBD1 (6 bases). Trimming took 2 bases from V and 8 from J, leaving 16 bases between them. The CDR3 has 15 residues. DNA of the CDR3: TGTGCCAGCAGTTTAATACAGGGAAGAGGGGACATTCAGTACTTC. It is translated as CASSLIQGRGDIQYF.

The chain employs TRBV20-1 and TRBJ1-4, with TRBD1 as a possible D gene (6 bases). CDR1 and CDR2 (germline): DFQATT, SNEGSKA (reference sequence). This CDR3 region has 14 residues. The V end was cut by 5 bases, the J end by 6 bases, with 16 bases between. The CDR3 sequence is CSAGKDRVDEKLFF. The CDR3 DNA follows: TGCAGTGCTGGAAAGGACAGAGTGGATGAAAAACTGTTTTTT.

The chain couples TRBV29-1 to TRBJ2-1; no definite D call. Trimming removed 5 bases at V and 3 bases at J, with 5 bases between. CDR3 length: 11 amino acids. CDR1 and CDR2 from the germline V gene are SQVTM and ANQGSEA. The CDR3 loop is CSVPDYNEQFF. The CDR3 DNA reads as TGCAGCGTTCCGGACTACAATGAGCAGTTCTTC.

This clonotype was seen a handful of times. V usage is TRBV9 and J usage is TRBJ2-3; 10 bases line up with TRBD1. CDR3 length equals 15 residues. Germline loops: CDR1 SGDLS, CDR2 YYNGEE. The trim removed 3 bases at V and 6 bases at J, leaving 7 bases unmatched. This CDR3 is CASSAYGTGVDTQYF. The CDR3 nucleotides are TGTGCCAGCAGCGCATACGGGACAGGGGTGGATACGCAGTATTTT.

This sequence joins TRBV5-6 and TRBJ2-5; D remains unclear. Trimming shortened V by 1 base and J by 2 bases, and 15 bases separated the two germline ends. This CDR3 contains 16 residues. Looked up from germline, CDR1 is SGHDT and CDR2 is YYEEEE. DNA for the CDR3: TGTGCCAGCAGCTTGACCCCGGGCCCTACTCAAGAGACCCAGTACTTC. Translated, it gives CASSLTPGPTQETQYF.

The sample holds many counts of this clonotype. The rearrangement links TRBV6-2 or TRBV6-3 to TRBJ2-7; no clear D. The CDR3 is 11 residues long. The V gene lost 5 bases and the J gene lost 2 bases, with 4 bases spanning the gap. The V gene's germline CDR1 is MNHEY and CDR2 SVGEGT. For the CDR3, the DNA is TGTGCCAGCAGTGAGACCTACGAGCAGTACTTC. Protein: CASSETYEQYF.

There are many counts of this clonotype. The CDR3 spells CASSVDPRTGANEQFF. The CDR3 DNA follows: TGTGCCAGCAGCGTAGACCCCCGGACAGGGGCTAATGAGCAGTTCTTC. This chain joins TRBV9 and TRBJ2-1; TRBD1 matches at 9 bases. Losses at the gene ends were 0 bases for V and 7 bases for J; bases not matched to a gene: 8. From germline, CDR1 is SGDLS and CDR2 YYNGEE. CDR3 length equals 16 residues.

This clonotype was counted at least ten times. This chain links TRBV3-1 with TRBJ2-5; D possibly corresponds to TRBD1 (7 bases). Trimming removed 4 bases from V and 6 bases from J, with 12 bases in between. There are 13 residues in the CDR3. Germline V gene lookup returns CDR1 LGHDT and CDR2 YNNKEL (reference sequence). CDR3 sequence (DNA): TGTGCCAGCAGCCGGACAGGCGGGAAGACCCAGTACTTC. Translation: CASSRTGGKTQYF.

This clonotype has ten or more counts. The genes are TRBV7-8 and TRBJ1-1; D is unclear. Germline V lookup: CDR1 SGHVS, CDR2 FQNEAQ. The CDR3 totals 14 residues. Trimming left V 1 base short and J 2 bases short, with 8 bases between. The CDR3, as DNA: TGTGCCAGCAGCTTAGACGGGATTAACACTGAAGCTTTCTTT. It yields the protein CASSLDGINTEAFF.

This clonotype was counted at least ten times. The chain recombines TRBV5-1 with TRBJ2-2, with a weak D call TRBD2 (5 bases). From germline, CDR1 is SGHRS and CDR2 YFSETQ. The CDR3 loop spans 15 amino acids. With 6 bases removed from V and 0 bases from J, the gap between germline ends came to 12 bases. The CDR3 nucleotides are TGCGCCAGCAAACCGCGAGCGGCGAACACCGGGGAGCTGTTTTTT. This codes for CASKPRAANTGELFF.

This clonotype was observed many times. This chain connects TRBV5-1 to TRBJ1-5; maybe TRBD1 (6 bases). V lost 0 bases to trimming and J lost 3 bases, with 7 bases between them. The CDR3 is made up of 14 amino acids. Germline V gene sequence: CDR1 SGHRS, CDR2 YFSETQ. As DNA, the CDR3 is TGCGCCAGCAGCTTGGCAGGGGACAATCAGCCCCAGCATTTT. Its translation: CASSLAGDNQPQHF.

The table lists this clonotype with a few counts. The J gene is TRBJ2-7, the V gene TRBV5-4; D remains ambiguous. The germline V and J ends were trimmed by 2 bases and 2 bases, with 11 bases remaining between them. The germline gives CDR1 SGHNT, CDR2 YYREEE (reference sequence). CDR3 length equals 14 residues. The CDR3 region is CASSFLATTYEQYF. The CDR3 bases are TGTGCCAGCAGCTTTCTTGCGACGACCTACGAGCAGTACTTC.

Ten or more counts support this clonotype. The chain employs TRBV14 and TRBJ1-1, with D hard to call. Germline assignment: CDR1 SGHDN and CDR2 FVKESK. V dropped 0 bases and J dropped 3 bases, with 8 bases sitting between them. The CDR3 loop spans 14 amino acids. CDR3 in amino acids: CASSQDLGYTEAFF. DNA of the CDR3: TGTGCCAGCAGCCAAGATCTAGGGTACACTGAAGCTTTCTTT. The whole variable domain, filled in from reference TRBV14 and TRBJ1-1, reads EAGVTQFPSHSVIEKGQTVTLRCDPISGHDNLYWYRRVMGKEIKFLLHFVKESKQDESGMPNNRFLAERTGGTYSTLKVQPAELEDSGVYFCASSQDLGYTEAFFGQGTRLTVV.

This clonotype was seen more than once but under ten times. The CDR3: CASSQAGPTDTQYF. For the CDR3, the DNA is TGTGCCAGCAGCCAAGCGGGCCCGACAGATACGCAGTATTTT. V and J are TRBV11-1 and TRBJ2-3; D is possibly TRBD2 (6 bases). Germline V gene lookup returns CDR1 SGHAT and CDR2 FQDESV (reference sequence). Trimming pared 5 bases from V and 3 bases from J, leaving 12 bases between. The CDR3 is made up of 14 amino acids.

The chain has TRBV7-6 and TRBJ2-7, with 7 bases fitting TRBD1. With 2 bases clipped from V and 3 bases from J, the junction kept 13 bases outside the gene matches. Germline CDR1 reads SGHVS; CDR2 reads FNYEAQ. CDR3 length equals 17 residues. The CDR3 bases are TGTGCCAGCAGCTTACCTGTTAGGGGACAGACTAACTACGAGCAGTACTTC. Its protein product is CASSLPVRGQTNYEQYF.

The chain carries TRBV7-9 and TRBJ1-3; D uncertain. V was cut by 5 bases and J by 5 bases, with 7 bases left in between. The length of the CDR3 is 12 residues. The germline CDR1 and CDR2 sequences are SEHNR and FQNEAQ (reference sequence). This CDR3 is CASSRDRNTIYF. CDR3 nucleotides: TGTGCCAGCAGCCGCGACAGAAACACCATATATTTT. Drawing the rest from reference TRBV7-9 and TRBJ1-3, the complete variable domain is DTGVSQNPRHKITKRGQNVTFRCDPISEHNRLYWYRQTLGQGPEFLTYFQNEAQLEKSRLLSDRFSAERPKGSFSTLEIQRTEQGDSAMYLCASSRDRNTIYFGEGSWLTVV.

This chain connects TRBV13 to TRBJ2-1; D is unclear. The V gene's germline CDR1 is PRHDT and CDR2 FYEKMQ (reference sequence). The CDR3 runs to 12 residues. V was clipped by 5 bases and J by 6 bases, with 8 bases between them. The CDR3 DNA reads TGTGCCAGCAGCATTGCGCGCAATGAGCAGTTCTTC. This encodes CASSIARNEQFF.

This chain connects TRBV12-3 or TRBV12-4 to TRBJ2-6; D gene uncertain. The CDR3 spans 13 residues. Trimming removed 6 bases from V and 0 bases from J, with 3 bases in between. CDR3 protein: CASRVSGANVLTF. The CDR3 DNA follows: TGTGCCAGCAGAGTCTCTGGGGCCAACGTCCTGACTTTC.

This clonotype was detected a few times. The DNA is left out, because the CDR3 cannot be placed on it with certainty; the CDR3 is given as TCRdb lists it. The chain couples TRBV7-5 to TRBJ1-1; the table names TRBD1, a call not compared with the DNA. TRBV7-5 constitutes a pseudogene. The CDR3 extends over 16 residues, inclusive of both ends. The CDR3 region is CISVPEATDRGAEAFF.

There are a few counts of this clonotype. The J gene is TRBJ2-1, the V gene TRBV18; 8 nucleotides line up with TRBD2. Unmatched junction bases numbered 3, after V lost 1 base and J lost 4 bases. This CDR3 has 15 residues. Germline V gene lookup returns CDR1 KGHSH and CDR2 LQKENI. The CDR3 sequence is CASSPQASGYNEQFF. In nucleotides, the CDR3 is TGTGCCAGCTCACCACAAGCTAGCGGGTACAATGAGCAGTTCTTC.

The chain combines TRBV20-1 with TRBJ2-7; 13 positions match TRBD2. V was pared by 6 bases and J by 3 bases, with 5 bases of the junction left unmatched. The CDR3 totals 14 residues. Looked up from germline, CDR1 is DFQATT and CDR2 is SNEGSKA (reference sequence). CDR3 amino acids: CSATGTSGNYEQYF. The CDR3 nucleotides are TGCAGTGCCACTGGGACTAGCGGGAACTACGAGCAGTACTTC.

The chain couples TRBV7-2 to TRBJ1-1, with TRBD1 matching 8 bases. This CDR3 contains 14 residues. The junction had 9 bases not matched to a gene; V was cut back by 6 bases and J by 6 bases. Germline CDR1 SGHTA, CDR2 FQGNSA. The DNA of the CDR3 is TGTGCCAGCAGGCACAGGGGGGAGATCCCTGAAGCTTTCTTT. As protein: CASRHRGEIPEAFF.

This clonotype was found a few times. V gene TRBV18 combines with J gene TRBJ1-3; no clear D. The CDR3 has 16 residues. Germline loops: CDR1 KGHSH, CDR2 LQKENI. V lost 1 base and J 0 bases, leaving 10 bases between the germline ends. CDR3 residues: CASSPRYSPSGNTIYF. The CDR3, as DNA: TGTGCCAGCTCACCACGGTACAGTCCCTCTGGAAACACCATATATTTT.

On this clonotype itself: A much larger clone differs from this one at a single base, so this may be a read error. The J gene is TRBJ2-1, the V gene TRBV7-8; D remains unclear. V lost 2 bases and J 10 bases, leaving 24 bases between the germline ends. Germline V CDR1 and CDR2: SGHVS, FQNEAQ. The CDR3 contains 17 residues. The CDR3 reads CASSLFSARAVGREQFF. CDR3 sequence (DNA): TGTGCCAGCAGCTTATTCTCAGCGAGAGCTGTCGGAAGGGAGCAGTTCTTC.

This clonotype was picked up many times. The V and J genes are TRBV9 and TRBJ1-1, with TRBD1 as a possible D gene (6 bases). V was shortened by 0 bases and J by 3 bases, with 6 bases between the two germline ends. The CDR3 consists of 13 residues. The germline V gene encodes CDR1 SGDLS and CDR2 YYNGEE. The CDR3 region is CASSVGQDTEAFF. CDR3 sequence (DNA): TGTGCCAGCAGCGTAGGACAGGACACTGAAGCTTTCTTT.